This TCR beta chain was sequenced for a study of blood T cell repertoires in COVID-19. At the level of the study: COVID-19 samples collected from the United States, Italy and Spain covered acute and convalescent phases.

In terms of age and location, participants ranged from about 18 to 95 years and lived in 24 US areas. Cohorts were determined from participant-reported clinical history. Here immunoSEQ multiplex PCR was the method, and the copy in TCRdb shows in-frame clones only, minus some. The sample lists about 200,000 clones, roughly 84% seen once, with more than 3% in the top ten. CDR1 and CDR2 (germline): SQVTM, ANQGSEA. This CDR3 spans 13 amino acids. Trimming stripped 7 bases from V and 5 bases from J, with 17 bases between. This clone has more than one count but fewer than ten. The genes are TRBV29-1 and TRBJ1-1; a weak D match, TRBD1 (6 bases). This sequence originates from a woman younger than 45 who had been exposed to COVID-19. The sequenced sample consisted of PBMCs or T cells enriched from blood (not recorded which). CDR3 in DNA: TGCAGCGGGACTGGACTGGGACAAACTGAAGCTTTCTTT. This codes for CSGTGLGQTEAFF.